The 8 T cell receptor beta chains below all came from one sample that was sequenced in a study of T cell repertoires in cytomegalovirus infection. Antigen specificity for these receptors is unknown. TCRdb redid the calling of the reads with MiXCR, one entry per CDR3 protein. The repertoire holds about 140,000 distinct CDR3 sequences, with about 32% as singletons. Specimen: CD8+ T cells from cultured PBMCs, collected from culture after CMV antigen stimulation. These receptors were collected from a human donor in good health (CMV status not recorded). Some clones in this sample may be carry-over from other donors' samples.

The sample holds many counts of this clonotype. V and J are TRBV7-2 and TRBJ2-1, with a possible D match to TRBD2 (6 bases). The germline gives CDR1 SGHTA, CDR2 FQGNSA. The length of the CDR3 is 13 residues. V was shortened by 5 bases and J by 4 bases, with 9 bases between the two germline ends. CDR3: CASSPAGYNEQFF. DNA for the CDR3: TGTGCCAGCAGCCCGGCGGGATACAATGAGCAGTTCTTC.

The rearrangement links TRBV7-2 to TRBJ2-7; 9 positions match TRBD2. V was clipped by 5 bases and J by 3 bases; unmatched bases: 14. CDR1 is SGHTA, CDR2 FQGNSA, per germline. The CDR3 covers 17 residues. The CDR3: CASSLNNPAGGNYEQYF. CDR3 nucleotide sequence: TGTGCCAGCAGCCTGAACAACCCAGCGGGGGGTAACTACGAGCAGTACTTC. Full variable domain (missing parts from reference TRBV7-2 and TRBJ2-7): GAGVSQSPSNKVTEKGKDVELRCDPISGHTALYWYRQSLGQGLEFLIYFQGNSAPDKSGLPSDRFSAERTGGSVSTLTIQRTQQEDSAVYLCASSLNNPAGGNYEQYFGPGTRLTVT.

The V call is TRBV12-3 or TRBV12-4, the J call TRBJ2-7; D might be TRBD1 or TRBD2, each matching 5 bases. V shed 7 bases and J shed 3 bases, with 19 bases lying between them. The CDR3 is 15 amino acids. The CDR3, as DNA: TGTGCCAGCACCGTAGGGTCGGGACGGGGCTACGAGCAGTACTTC. This sequence encodes CASTVGSGRGYEQYF.

The V call is TRBV20-1, the J call TRBJ1-1; the D gene is possibly TRBD1 (6 bases). V gave up 3 bases and J gave up 5 bases, with 22 bases separating them. CDR1 is DFQATT and CDR2 is SNEGSKA in the germline V gene (reference sequence). The CDR3 length is 16 residues. CDR3 DNA: TGCAGTGCTAGTATCGGGCCTACAGGGCTACGGACTGAAGCTTTCTTT. It yields the protein CSASIGPTGLRTEAFF.

This chain connects TRBV7-9 to TRBJ1-4; 7 positions agree with TRBD1. This CDR3 spans 12 amino acids. CDR1 is SEHNR and CDR2 is FQNEAQ in the germline V gene (reference sequence). Unmatched junction bases numbered 6, after V lost 5 bases and J lost 12 bases. In DNA, the CDR3 is TGTGCCAGCAGCACAGACAGGGACGAACTGTTTTTT. It specifies CASSTDRDELFF.

The genes are TRBV11-2 and TRBJ2-6; D is undetermined. Per germline, CDR1 SGHAT and CDR2 FQNNGV. CDR3 length equals 16 residues. V was trimmed by 5 bases and J by 0 bases, leaving 11 bases between them. Here the CDR3 reads CASSDSPVSGANVLTF. CDR3 bases: TGTGCCAGCAGCGACTCTCCGGTCTCTGGGGCCAACGTCCTGACTTTC.

This clonotype was counted only a few times. The V and J genes are TRBV6-1 and TRBJ1-1; tentative D call: TRBD1 (5 bases). From germline, CDR1 is MNHNS and CDR2 SASEGT. The ends were cut back, 5 bases at V and 5 bases at J, with 18 bases in the middle. The CDR3 sequence is 15 residues long. The CDR3 DNA is TGTGCCAGCAGTTATAAGGACGCCCCAGGGACTGAAGCTTTCTTT. Encoded protein: CASSYKDAPGTEAFF.

This clonotype appeared a few times. CDR3 protein: CASSSFTGTRETQYF. The DNA of the CDR3 is TGTGCCAGCAGCTCTTTTACAGGAACCAGGGAGACCCAGTACTTC. The rearrangement uses TRBV11-2 and TRBJ2-5, with D perhaps TRBD1 (5 bases). Germline CDR1 is SGHAT and CDR2 is FQNNGV. This CDR3 comprises 15 residues. V was trimmed by 4 bases and J by 5 bases, leaving 17 bases between them.